The rows below give T cell receptor beta chains drawn from one sample of a study of blood T cell repertoires in COVID-19. Clones were sequenced by immunoSEQ multiplex PCR, and TCRdb holds only the in-frame ones, with some missing. The table records about 120,000 clones, over 65% of them present only once. Material: peripheral blood. Source of these receptors: a human donor with acute or convalescent COVID-19. The donor label of this sample is uncertain. The CDR3 runs from the conserved cysteine through the conserved F or W. A D gene is named only where the DNA matches it firmly. Not every row has a clone size; where given, it reads once, few, many or a size class.

V	D	J	size	DNA	CDR3
TRBV19	TRBD1	TRBJ2-1	.	TGTGCCAGTAGTATAACAGGGGGCTGGCAGTTCTTC	CASSITGGWQFF
TRBV29-1	TRBD1	TRBJ1-1	.	TGCAGCGTTGAGCCCGGGACAGGTGGAAGGCACACTGAAGCTTTCTTT	CSVEPGTGGRHTEAFF
TRBV5-4	TRBD1	TRBJ2-5	once	TGTGCCAGCAGCCAGGGACAGAGCCAAGAGACCCAGTACTTC	CASSQGQSQETQYF
TRBV11-3	.	TRBJ1-1	.	TGTGCCAGCAGCCTAACTTTGAACACTGAAGCTTTCTTT	CASSLTLNTEAFF
TRBV28	TRBD1	TRBJ1-6	.	TGTGCCAGCAGATCGAATACAGGGGCTAATTCACCCCTCCACTTT	CASRSNTGANSPLHF
TRBV4-2	TRBD1	TRBJ2-5	.	TGTGCCAGCAGCAGAGGACAGGGGGGCCGCGAGACCCAGTACTTC	CASSRGQGGRETQYF
TRBV5-1	TRBD1	TRBJ1-1	many	TGCGCCAGCAGCCCAGGACAGGAAAACTTGAACACTGAAGCTTTCTTT	CASSPGQENLNTEAFF
TRBV11-2	TRBD2	TRBJ2-7	.	TGTGCCAGCAGCTTAGAGGGCGGGGGTTATAGGGAGCAGTACTTC	CASSLEGGGYREQYF
TRBV5-1	.	TRBJ1-3	once	TGCGCCAGCAGCTCGGGACTCAGCAGCTCTGGAAACACCATATATTTT	CASSSGLSSSGNTIYF
TRBV27	TRBD1	TRBJ1-5	.	TGTGCCAGCAGTTCACAGGGGACGCGGCAGCCCCAGCATTTT	CASSSQGTRQPQHF
TRBV28	.	TRBJ1-2	.	TGTGCCAGCACCCCCGGGTCCCATGGCTACACCTTC	CASTPGSHGYTF
TRBV7-2	TRBD1	TRBJ1-4	.	TGTGCCAGCAGCGCAAGGACAGGGATTGAAAAACTGTTTTTT	CASSARTGIEKLFF
TRBV18	TRBD2	TRBJ2-1	.	TGTGCCAGCTCACATCTAGCGGGGGGAAACTCCTACAATGAGCAGTTCTTC	CASSHLAGGNSYNEQFF
TRBV28	TRBD1	TRBJ2-1	.	TGTGCCAGCAGTTTATCGACAGGGGTAAATGAGCAGTTCTTC	CASSLSTGVNEQFF
TRBV7-6	TRBD1	TRBJ2-7	.	TGTGCCAGCAGCTCCTACAGGGGATCCGAGCAGTACTTC	CASSSYRGSEQYF
TRBV18	.	TRBJ1-2	.	TGTGCCAGCTCGACTGGGGCGGCGGGGGAGAGGCACACCTTC	CASSTGAAGERHTF
TRBV5-1	TRBD1	TRBJ1-2	.	TGCGCCAGCAGCTCCGACAGGGAATTTCATGGCTACACCTTC	CASSSDREFHGYTF
TRBV20-1	TRBD2	TRBJ2-5	.	TGCAGTGCTAGTTCCGGGACTAGCGGGGGGTGGGAGACCCAGTACTTC	CSASSGTSGGWETQYF
TRBV5-1	TRBD1	TRBJ1-1	few	TGCGCCAGCAGACGGCCAGGGGGGAACACTGAAGCTTTCTTT	CASRRPGGNTEAFF
TRBV28	TRBD1	TRBJ1-3	.	TGTGCCAGCAGTTCAGGGGGCCGAAACACCATATATTTT	CASSSGGRNTIYF
TRBV29-1	.	TRBJ1-5	.	TGCAGCGTTGGAGGTCCAAATCAGCCCCAGCATTTT	CSVGGPNQPQHF
TRBV2	TRBD1	TRBJ2-2	few	TGTGCCAGCAGGGAGGACAGGGTAAACACCGGGGAGCTGTTTTTT	CASREDRVNTGELFF
TRBV27	TRBD2	TRBJ2-3	.	TGTGCCAGCAGGAGGACTAGCGGGGGGGGTGGGACGCAGTATTTT	CASRRTSGGGGTQYF
TRBV5-8	.	TRBJ1-6	few	TGTGCCAGCAGCGAGGTTCTAGGGACACTCTATAATTCACCCCTCCACTTT	CASSEVLGTLYNSPLHF
TRBV28	.	TRBJ2-1	.	TGTGCCAGCAGTACTCTAGCGCGTGGTCTCAATGAGCAGTTCTTC	CASSTLARGLNEQFF
TRBV2	.	TRBJ1-2	.	TGTGCCAGCGGCGGACAGCTCTATGGCTACACCTTC	CASGGQLYGYTF
TRBV28	.	TRBJ2-3	.	TGTGCCAGCAGTTTATTAGCGACTCGGACAGATACGCAGTATTTT	CASSLLATRTDTQYF
TRBV18	.	TRBJ1-1	many	TGTGCCAGCTCCCGGACGACAGGAGCCAACACTGAAGCTTTCTTT	CASSRTTGANTEAFF
TRBV30	.	TRBJ1-1	.	TGTGCCTGGAGTGTAATTAGGGGTGAAGCTTTCTTT	CAWSVIRGEAFF
TRBV4-2	TRBD1	TRBJ1-2	.	TGTGCCAGCAGCCAGGAGACAGGGGTTGGTGGCTACACCTTC	CASSQETGVGGYTF
TRBV5-1	.	TRBJ1-1	.	TGCGCCAGCAGCACGCCCGGGACACGCTCCGCTGAAGCTTTCTTT	CASSTPGTRSAEAFF
TRBV4-1	.	TRBJ1-2	.	TGCGCCAGCAGGTCCTTAGGGGGAAACTATGGCTACACCTTC	CASRSLGGNYGYTF
TRBV5-1	.	TRBJ1-5	.	TGCGCCAGCAGCTTGGTTACAGCCGTAAATCAGCCCCAGCATTTT	CASSLVTAVNQPQHF
TRBV7-6	TRBD1	TRBJ2-2	.	TGTGCCAGCAGCTTGTTCGGGACAGGGTCCACCGGGGAGCTGTTTTTT	CASSLFGTGSTGELFF
TRBV6-5	.	TRBJ1-4	.	TGTGCCAGCAGTTACGACTCCACTAATGAAAAACTGTTTTTT	CASSYDSTNEKLFF
TRBV28	.	TRBJ1-5	.	TGTGCCAGCAGTTTGGCCGGGATAGCGGGCAATCAGCCCCAGCATTTT	CASSLAGIAGNQPQHF
TRBV6-5	TRBD1	TRBJ1-6	.	TGTGCCAGCAGATTTGGGACAGGCTATAATTCACCCCTCCACTTT	CASRFGTGYNSPLHF
TRBV5-4	.	TRBJ1-2	few	TGTGCCAGCAGCTGGGCGGGGCGCGACTATGGCTACACCTTC	CASSWAGRDYGYTF
TRBV6-2/TRBV6-3	.	TRBJ2-5	.	TGTGCCAGCAGTTACTGGGCGGGTTTCCAGGCAGAGACCCAGTACTTC	CASSYWAGFQAETQYF
TRBV5-1	TRBD2	TRBJ2-3	.	TGCGCCAGCAGCGATAGCGGGGGGGACCTTACGCAGTATTTT	CASSDSGGDLTQYF
TRBV3-1/TRBV3-2	.	TRBJ2-2	.	TGTGCCAGCAGCCCTACGGGGGTAACCGGGGAGCTGTTTTTT	CASSPTGVTGELFF
TRBV12-3/TRBV12-4	.	TRBJ2-1	.	TGTGCCAGCAGTTTTCGGGGGGCTGAGCAGTTCTTC	CASSFRGAEQFF
TRBV18	.	TRBJ2-5	.	TGTGCCAGCTCACCACTCCCCCCCACCAGGGACCAAGAGACCCAGTACTTC	CASSPLPPTRDQETQYF
TRBV5-1	TRBD2	TRBJ2-3	.	TGCGCCAGCAGGAGGACTAGCGGGGGCCCCACAGATACGCAGTATTTT	CASRRTSGGPTDTQYF
TRBV19	.	TRBJ2-1	once	TGTGCCAGTAGTATATTTAGGGGAGGAACCTACAATGAGCAGTTCTTC	CASSIFRGGTYNEQFF
TRBV27	.	TRBJ1-2	.	TGTGCCACTCAGGGGAAGATCAGGGATGGCTTCAACTATGGCTACACCTTC	CATQGKIRDGFNYGYTF
TRBV20-1	.	TRBJ1-6	few	TGCAGTGCTAGTACCAGCGCCGGGTCACCCCTCCACTTT	CSASTSAGSPLHF
TRBV28	TRBD1	TRBJ1-1	.	TGTGCCAGCAGAGGACAGGGCAGGACTGAAGCTTTCTTT	CASRGQGRTEAFF
TRBV18	TRBD1	TRBJ2-5	.	TGTGCCAGCTCACGGGACAGGGTGGAGACCCAGTACTTC	CASSRDRVETQYF
TRBV4-1	.	TRBJ2-1	few	TGCGCCAGCAGCCGAGAGGGGGGAGGCAATGAGCAGTTCTTC	CASSREGGGNEQFF
TRBV5-6	TRBD1	TRBJ1-5	few	TGTGCCAGCAGCTTGTACACAGGGGACCAGCCCCAGCATTTT	CASSLYTGDQPQHF
TRBV6-5	TRBD1	TRBJ1-3	few	TGTGCCAGCAGTAGGACAGGGACGTACACCATATATTTT	CASSRTGTYTIYF
TRBV7-2	.	TRBJ2-5	.	TGTGCCAGCAGCTTAGCGGAGACGCCGGGGACCCAGTACTTC	CASSLAETPGTQYF
TRBV7-2	TRBD2	TRBJ2-1	.	TGTGCCAGCAGCTCAGGAGGTCTAGCGGGGGGCTTCGGTGAGCAGTTCTTC	CASSSGGLAGGFGEQFF
TRBV23-1	.	TRBJ1-2	.	TGCGCCAGCAGTCGCAAAATCTCCGGGACACAAGTTGGCTACACCTTC	CASSRKISGTQVGYTF
TRBV18	.	TRBJ1-3	.	TGTGCCAGCTCACCACCGCACAGGGTCCCTGGAAACACCATATATTTT	CASSPPHRVPGNTIYF
TRBV12-5	TRBD1	TRBJ1-5	.	TGTGCTAGTGGTCCCATGACAGGGGACAATCAGCCCCAGCATTTT	CASGPMTGDNQPQHF